The rows below give T cell receptor beta chains drawn from one sample of a study of T cell changes during pregnancy in multiple sclerosis. Assay: immunoSEQ multiplex PCR; the TCRdb copy retains only in-frame clones and omits some. The profile covers roughly 97,000 clones, with 90% appearing a single time and 0.7% to 0.9% taken by the ten largest. The source material was peripheral blood, sampled in the second trimester of pregnancy. The receptors were gathered from a female donor in good health, enrolled as a control in a pregnancy study. CDR3s include the opening cysteine and the closing phenylalanine or tryptophan.

v_call	j_call	cdr3_aa
TRBV28	TRBJ1-2	CASTSFTGGRVNYGYTF
TRBV5-1	TRBJ2-5	CASTLGGRETQYF
TRBV27	TRBJ2-1	CASSLGTESNEQFF
TRBV11-2	TRBJ2-7	CASSSSAYEQYF
TRBV18	TRBJ1-1	CASSPQPGTGNTEAFF
TRBV15	TRBJ2-1	CATSRDLTGGLNEQFF
TRBV28	TRBJ1-2	CASKVVGNYGYTF
TRBV9	TRBJ1-2	CASSDASRVGYYGYTF
TRBV29-1	TRBJ1-4	CSVLQGTNEKLFF
TRBV10-1	TRBJ2-7	CASSESQGAYEQYF
TRBV2	TRBJ2-1	CASEKGANSYNEQFF
TRBV2	TRBJ2-5	CASNKMVAGGLGGETQYF
TRBV5-4	TRBJ1-1	CASSPTTGGTEAFF
TRBV10-1	TRBJ2-7	CASSDGSAGAYEQYF
TRBV9	TRBJ1-2	CASSSSGTGLENYGYTF
TRBV28	TRBJ2-7	CATVSPLGDSRFPYEQYF
TRBV30	TRBJ2-7	CAWNRQWGSYEQYF
TRBV27	TRBJ2-7	CASSWDRGSYEQYF
TRBV7-2	TRBJ2-2	CASSRGAGGANTGELFF
TRBV5-1	TRBJ1-5	CASSPGGVPSQPQHF
TRBV11-1	TRBJ2-5	CASSAPGLADQETQYF
TRBV6-4	TRBJ2-1	CASSEAGGPNEQFF
TRBV15	TRBJ2-3	CATSRGRDTDTQYF
TRBV7-9	TRBJ2-2	CASSPRTSENTGELFF
TRBV5-1	TRBJ1-1	CASSTGQGAGTEAFF
TRBV7-2	TRBJ2-7	CASSPPSHFWYF
TRBV5-1	TRBJ2-1	CASSLTRGGNEQFF